The source of this T cell receptor (beta chain) is a study of shared clonotypes between healthy human individuals. V lost 0 bases and J lost 6, with 7 bases in between. The CDR3 extends over 13 amino acids. The germline gives CDR1 SGDLS, CDR2 YYNGEE. This clone was seen a handful of times. A deep-level run was used for the assay. DNA at 200 ng, 30,000 or so T cell genomes, went into sorted-subset replicate PCRs. TCRdb's copy holds only in-frame clones and misses some; the assay was immunoSEQ multiplex PCR. The sample carries some 2 million clones, 90% to 95% recorded once. Donors comprised healthy HIV-negative adults lacking recent acute infections or vaccinations. Negatively enriched CD4+ T cells were divided by CD45RA into naive and memory.

This sequence joins TRBV9 and TRBJ1-5; D not certain. The origin of this receptor is a man aged 18 to 30 in good health. Input material: naive CD4+ T cells sorted from blood. Subset indicated: CD45RA+ positively selected. CDR3 amino acids: CASSVDPAQPQHF. The CDR3 nucleotides read TGTGCCAGCAGCGTAGATCCGGCTCAGCCCCAGCATTTT.